The sequence of this T cell receptor (beta chain) was determined in a study of CD8+CD57+ T cells in acquired aplastic anemia. Overall study results and limits: Twenty-nine shared CD8+ CDR3s appeared highly expressed within patients' immunodominant clones. Levels of CD8+ Simpson's diversity were not significantly distinct in patients versus controls.

CDR1 and CDR2 (germline): MGHDK, SYGVNS. The ends were cut back, 8 bases at V and 4 bases at J, with 23 bases in the middle. The CDR3 loop spans 16 amino acids. TCR beta VDJ and CDR3 profiles were obtained from a genomic DNA template. TCRdb reprocessed the reads with MiXCR, giving one entry per CDR3 protein. The sample lists just over 400,000 distinct CDR3 sequences; around 68% were seen once. This clonotype was counted many times. What it binds is not known. The rearrangement uses TRBV25-1 and TRBJ1-1; weak D call: TRBD1 (6 bases). This clonotype was obtained from a human donor in good health, serving as a control. Sequenced: sorted CD4+, CD8+, or CD8+CD57+ T cells (not recorded which) from PBMCs. CDR3 sequence: CASRTTAGGAGTEAFF. In nucleotides, the CDR3 is TGTGCCAGCCGAACGACCGCGGGGGGCGCGGGCACTGAAGCTTTCTTT.